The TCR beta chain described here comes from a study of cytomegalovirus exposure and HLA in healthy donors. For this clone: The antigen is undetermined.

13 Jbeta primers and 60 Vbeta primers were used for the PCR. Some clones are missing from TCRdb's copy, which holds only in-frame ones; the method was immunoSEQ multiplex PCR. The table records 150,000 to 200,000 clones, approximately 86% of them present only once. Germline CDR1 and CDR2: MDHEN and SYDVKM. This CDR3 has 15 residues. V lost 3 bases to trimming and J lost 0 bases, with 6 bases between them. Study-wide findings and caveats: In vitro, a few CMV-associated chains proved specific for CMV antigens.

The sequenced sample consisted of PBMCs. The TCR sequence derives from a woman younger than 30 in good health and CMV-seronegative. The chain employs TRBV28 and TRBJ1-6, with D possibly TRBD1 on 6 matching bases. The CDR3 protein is CASSFRGSYNSPLHF. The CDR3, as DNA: TGTGCCAGCAGTTTCAGGGGCTCCTATAATTCACCCCTCCACTTT. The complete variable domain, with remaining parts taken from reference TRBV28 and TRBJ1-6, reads DVKVTQSSRYLVKRTGEKVFLECVQDMDHENMFWYRQDPGLGLRLIYFSYDVKMKEKGDIPEGYSVSREKKERFSLILESASTNQTSMYLCASSFRGSYNSPLHFGNGTRLTVT.